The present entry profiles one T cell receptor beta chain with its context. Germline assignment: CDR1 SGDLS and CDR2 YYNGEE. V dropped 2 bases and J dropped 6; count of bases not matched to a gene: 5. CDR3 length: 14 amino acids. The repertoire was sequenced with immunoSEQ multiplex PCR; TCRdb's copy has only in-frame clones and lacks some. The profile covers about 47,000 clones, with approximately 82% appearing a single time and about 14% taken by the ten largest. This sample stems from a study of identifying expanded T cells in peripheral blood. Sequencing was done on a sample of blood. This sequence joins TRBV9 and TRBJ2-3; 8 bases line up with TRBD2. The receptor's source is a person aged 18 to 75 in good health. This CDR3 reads CASSVGRGGDTQYF. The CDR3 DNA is TGTGCCAGCAGCGTGGGTCGGGGGGGCGATACGCAGTATTTT.